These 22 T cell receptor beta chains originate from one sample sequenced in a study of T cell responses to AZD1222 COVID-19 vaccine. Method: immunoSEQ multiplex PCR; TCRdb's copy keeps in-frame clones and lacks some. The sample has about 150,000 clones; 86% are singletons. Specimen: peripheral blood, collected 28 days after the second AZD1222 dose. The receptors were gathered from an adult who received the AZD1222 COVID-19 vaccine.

CDR3 sequence (DNA): TGTGCCGGGGGGGTAGGAGAGACCCAGTACTTC. Translating gives CAGGVGETQYF. The chain couples TRBV30 to TRBJ2-5; 7 nucleotides align to TRBD2. There are 11 residues in the CDR3. With V trimmed by 8 bases and J by 4 bases, 4 bases remained unmatched. Germline-derived CDR1 and CDR2 are GTSNPN and SVGIG (reference sequence).

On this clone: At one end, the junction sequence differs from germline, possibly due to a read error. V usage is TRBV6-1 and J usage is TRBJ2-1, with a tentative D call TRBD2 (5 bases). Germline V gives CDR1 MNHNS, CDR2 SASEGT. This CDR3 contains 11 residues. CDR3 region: CASSEGSRRLF. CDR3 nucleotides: TGTGCCAGCAGTGAAGGGTCCCGGAGGCTCTTC.

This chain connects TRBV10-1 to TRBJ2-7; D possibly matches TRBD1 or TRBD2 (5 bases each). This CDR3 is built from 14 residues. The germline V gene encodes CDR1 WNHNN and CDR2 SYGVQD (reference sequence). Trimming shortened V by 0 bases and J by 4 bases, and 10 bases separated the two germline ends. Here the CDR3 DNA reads TGCGCCAGCAGTGAGTCACAGTGGGGGTACGAGCAGTACTTC. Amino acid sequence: CASSESQWGYEQYF.

CDR3 sequence reads: CASRQVDIQYF. CDR3 DNA: TGTGCCAGTAGACAGGTAGACATTCAGTACTTC. This rearrangement joins TRBV19 to TRBJ2-4; maybe TRBD1 (5 bases). Deletions cut 6 bases from V and 8 bases from J, with 8 bases between. The CDR3 consists of 11 residues. Germline assignment: CDR1 LNHDA and CDR2 SQIVND (reference sequence).

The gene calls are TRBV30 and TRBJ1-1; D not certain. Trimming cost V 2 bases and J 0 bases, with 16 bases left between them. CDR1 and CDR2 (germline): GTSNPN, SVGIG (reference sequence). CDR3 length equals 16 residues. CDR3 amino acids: CAWSRKRSYMNTEAFF. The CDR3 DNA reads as TGTGCCTGGAGTAGGAAGAGGAGCTATATGAACACTGAAGCTTTCTTT.

The CDR3, as DNA: TGTGCCAGCTCACCAACCACGACCCTCAGGGGAGGGGGTGGCACTGAAGCTTTCTTT. It encodes CASSPTTTLRGGGGTEAFF. This chain uses TRBV18 with TRBJ1-1, with D perhaps matching TRBD1 (6 bases). This CDR3 is built from 19 residues. Germline values: CDR1 KGHSH, CDR2 LQKENI. Trimming stripped 2 bases from V and 4 bases from J, with 26 bases between.

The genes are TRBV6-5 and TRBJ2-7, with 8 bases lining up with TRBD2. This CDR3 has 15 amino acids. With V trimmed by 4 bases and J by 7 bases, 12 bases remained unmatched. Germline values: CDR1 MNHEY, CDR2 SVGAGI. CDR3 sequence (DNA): TGTGCCAGCAGTTCGGGGGGGTATAACAGTATAGAGCAGTACTTC. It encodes CASSSGGYNSIEQYF.

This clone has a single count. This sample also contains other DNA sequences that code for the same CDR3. The CDR3 loop is CASSQLAGGSYEQYF. Written as DNA, the CDR3 is TGCGCCAGCAGCCAGTTAGCGGGAGGAAGCTACGAGCAGTACTTC. V and J are TRBV4-1 and TRBJ2-7; 10 nucleotides match TRBD2. Losses at the gene ends were 3 bases for V and 3 bases for J; bases not matched to a gene: 5. Germline V CDR1 and CDR2: MGHRA, YSYEKL. This CDR3 spans 15 amino acids.

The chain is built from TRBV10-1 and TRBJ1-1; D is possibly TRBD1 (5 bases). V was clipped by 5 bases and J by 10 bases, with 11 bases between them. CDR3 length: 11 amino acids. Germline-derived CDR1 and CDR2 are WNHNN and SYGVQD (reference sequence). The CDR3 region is CASSSGTGAFF. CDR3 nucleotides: TGCGCCAGCAGTTCGGGGACCGGAGCTTTCTTT.

CDR3 DNA sequence: TGTGCCAGCATTAGGGCAGGGGCGGGATACAATGAGCAGTTCTTC. Amino acid sequence: CASIRAGAGYNEQFF. V usage is TRBV2 and J usage is TRBJ2-1; D is perhaps TRBD1 or TRBD2 (6 bases each). This CDR3 has 15 residues. V was clipped by 7 bases and J by 4 bases, with 17 bases between them. Germline V CDR1 and CDR2: SNHLY, FYNNEI.

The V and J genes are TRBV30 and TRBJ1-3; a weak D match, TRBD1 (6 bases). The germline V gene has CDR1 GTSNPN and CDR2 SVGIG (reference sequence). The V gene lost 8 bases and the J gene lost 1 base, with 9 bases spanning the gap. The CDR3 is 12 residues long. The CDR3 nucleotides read TGTGCCAGGGGGGATTCTGGAAACACCATATATTTT. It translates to CARGDSGNTIYF.

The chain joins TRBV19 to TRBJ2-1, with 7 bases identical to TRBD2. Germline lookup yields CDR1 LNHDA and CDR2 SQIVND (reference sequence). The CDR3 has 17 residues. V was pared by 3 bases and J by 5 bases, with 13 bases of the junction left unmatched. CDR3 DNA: TGTGCCAGTAGTATCCCCGGGAGTGGCGGGAGCCACAATGAGCAGTTCTTC. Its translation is CASSIPGSGGSHNEQFF.

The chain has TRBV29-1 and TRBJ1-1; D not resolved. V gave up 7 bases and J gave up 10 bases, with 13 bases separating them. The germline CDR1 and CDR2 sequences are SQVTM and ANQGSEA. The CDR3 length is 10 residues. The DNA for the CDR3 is TGCAGCGCCGAAGCGCCCGGAGCTTTCTTT. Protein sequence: CSAEAPGAFF.

The CDR3 nucleotides read TGTGCCAGCAGCCAAGATCGCTCGGGATGGAACACTGAAGCTTTCTTT. It is translated as CASSQDRSGWNTEAFF. The gene calls are TRBV4-2 and TRBJ1-1; D not resolved. With 0 bases removed from V and 1 base from J, the gap between germline ends came to 12 bases. The CDR3 covers 16 residues. Germline V gene sequence: CDR1 LGHNA, CDR2 YNFKEQ.

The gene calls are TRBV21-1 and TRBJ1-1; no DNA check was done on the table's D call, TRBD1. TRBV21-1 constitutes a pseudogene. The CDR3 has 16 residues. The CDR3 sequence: CASSKEGTKLNTEAFF. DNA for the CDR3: TGTGCCAGCAGCAAAGAAGGGACAAAACTGAACACTGAAGCTTTCTTT.

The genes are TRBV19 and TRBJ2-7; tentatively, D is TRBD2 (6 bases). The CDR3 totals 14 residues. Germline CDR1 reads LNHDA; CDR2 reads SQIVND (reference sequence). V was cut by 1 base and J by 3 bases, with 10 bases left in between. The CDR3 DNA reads TGTGCCAGTAGTATAGGGGGGGACGTCTACGAGCAGTACTTC. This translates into CASSIGGDVYEQYF.

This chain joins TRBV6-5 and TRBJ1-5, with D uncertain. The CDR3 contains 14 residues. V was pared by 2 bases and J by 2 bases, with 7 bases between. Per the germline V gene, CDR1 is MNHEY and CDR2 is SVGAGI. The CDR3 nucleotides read TGTGCCAGCAGTTACGGGAGGGGCAATCAGCCCCAGCATTTT. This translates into CASSYGRGNQPQHF.

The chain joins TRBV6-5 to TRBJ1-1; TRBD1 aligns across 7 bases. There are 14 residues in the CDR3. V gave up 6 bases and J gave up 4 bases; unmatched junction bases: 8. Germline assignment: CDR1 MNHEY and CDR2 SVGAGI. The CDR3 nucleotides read TGTGCCAGCAGGCCAGGAAACAGGGGCACTGAAGCTTTCTTT. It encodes CASRPGNRGTEAFF.

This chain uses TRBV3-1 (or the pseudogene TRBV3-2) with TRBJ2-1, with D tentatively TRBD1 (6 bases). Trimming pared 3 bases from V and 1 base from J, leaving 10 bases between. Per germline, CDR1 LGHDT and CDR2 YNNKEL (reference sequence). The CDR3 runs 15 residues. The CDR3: CASSHTGNSYNEQFF. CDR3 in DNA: TGTGCCAGCAGCCACACAGGGAATTCCTACAATGAGCAGTTCTTC.

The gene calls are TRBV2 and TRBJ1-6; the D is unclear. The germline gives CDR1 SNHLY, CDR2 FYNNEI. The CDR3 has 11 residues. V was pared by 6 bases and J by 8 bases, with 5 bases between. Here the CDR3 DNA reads TGTGCCAGCAGGTCAGATTCACCCCTCCACTTT. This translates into CASRSDSPLHF.

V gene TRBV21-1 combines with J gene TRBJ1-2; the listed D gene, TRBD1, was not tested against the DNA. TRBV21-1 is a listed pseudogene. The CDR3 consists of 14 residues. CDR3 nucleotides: TGTGCCAGCACCATACAGGTTCAAAACTATGGCTACACCTTC. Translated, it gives CASTIQVQNYGYTF.

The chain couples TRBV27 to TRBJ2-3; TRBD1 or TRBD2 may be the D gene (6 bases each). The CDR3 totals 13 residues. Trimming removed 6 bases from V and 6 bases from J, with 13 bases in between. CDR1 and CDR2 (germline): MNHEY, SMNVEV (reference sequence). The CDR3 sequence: CASSHSGGDTQYF. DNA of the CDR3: TGTGCCAGCAGCCACTCCGGGGGCGATACGCAGTATTTT.